This passage covers 16 T cell receptor beta chains from one sample sequenced in a study of cytomegalovirus exposure and HLA in healthy donors. Assay: immunoSEQ multiplex PCR; the TCRdb copy retains only in-frame clones and omits some. This sample carries 100,000 to 150,000 clones, 89% of them seen once, and the ten largest clones take more than 0.95%. The material sequenced was PBMCs. The receptors here all came from a young woman in good health and CMV-seronegative.

The chain employs TRBV7-3 and TRBJ2-5, with D perhaps TRBD2 (6 bases). The CDR3 runs to 16 residues. Germline CDR1 reads SGHTA; CDR2 reads FQGTGA. Trimming took 5 bases from V and 5 from J, leaving 21 bases between them. The CDR3 sequence: CASSPLEIAVVETQYF. CDR3 nucleotides: TGTGCCAGCAGCCCTCTGGAAATAGCGGTAGTGGAGACCCAGTACTTC.

V gene TRBV5-1 combines with J gene TRBJ2-3; D is possibly TRBD1 (5 bases). The CDR3 totals 13 residues. Germline V gives CDR1 SGHRS, CDR2 YFSETQ. Trimming removed 4 bases at V and 5 bases at J, with 11 bases between. This chain's CDR3 is CASSPGLEDTQYF. In DNA, the CDR3 is TGCGCCAGCAGCCCAGGGCTTGAAGATACGCAGTATTTT.

The genes are TRBV6-4 and TRBJ2-2; 9 nucleotides line up with TRBD1. Germline V gene data show CDR1 as MRHNA and CDR2 as SNTAGT. The trim removed 6 bases at V and 6 bases at J, leaving 5 bases unmatched. The CDR3 sequence is 14 residues long. The CDR3 DNA follows: TGTGCCAGCAGACGGACAGGGGCCCCCGGGGAGCTGTTTTTT. It specifies CASRRTGAPGELFF.

V and J are TRBV5-6 and TRBJ2-1; TRBD2 agrees at 8 bases. Trimming cost V 4 bases and J 1 base; bases outside gene matches: 4. This CDR3 has 15 amino acids. Germline CDR1 is SGHDT and CDR2 is YYEEEE. The CDR3 DNA reads TGTGCCAGCAGCCGGGGGGGCCGATCCTACAATGAGCAGTTCTTC. This translates into CASSRGGRSYNEQFF.

The rearrangement joins TRBV27 to TRBJ2-6; perhaps TRBD1 as D (6 bases). Germline V gives CDR1 MNHEY, CDR2 SMNVEV (reference sequence). With 5 bases removed from V and 0 bases from J, the gap between germline ends came to 17 bases. CDR3 size: 18 residues. The CDR3 sequence is CASSPFRDTLSGANVLTF. CDR3 nucleotides: TGTGCCAGCAGTCCCTTCCGGGACACCCTCTCTGGGGCCAACGTCCTGACTTTC.

CDR3 sequence: CASSELSGEKNIQYF. The CDR3, as DNA: TGTGCCAGCAGTGAATTATCAGGGGAGAAAAACATTCAGTACTTC. This chain links TRBV25-1 with TRBJ2-4; tentative D call: TRBD1 (6 bases). With 1 base removed from V and 4 bases from J, the gap between germline ends came to 11 bases. This CDR3 is 15 amino acids long. Germline V CDR1 and CDR2: MGHDK, SYGVNS.

The V call is TRBV5-4, the J call TRBJ2-5; 7 positions agree with TRBD2. CDR1 is SGHNT and CDR2 is YYREEE in the germline V gene (reference sequence). This CDR3 spans 13 amino acids. V shed 1 base, J shed 5 bases, and the junction held 2 bases outside the gene matches. The CDR3 sequence is CASSLTSDETQYF. The CDR3 bases are TGTGCCAGCAGCTTGACTAGCGATGAGACCCAGTACTTC.

The chain links TRBV7-8 to TRBJ2-1; TRBD2 matches at 8 bases. V was pared by 4 bases and J by 0 bases, with 2 bases of the junction left unmatched. Germline CDR1 SGHVS, CDR2 FQNEAQ. The CDR3 totals 15 residues. The CDR3 here is CASSWRGVSYNEQFF. As DNA, the CDR3 is TGTGCCAGCAGCTGGCGGGGGGTCTCCTACAATGAGCAGTTCTTC.

In this sample, this clone turned up many times. The V and J genes are TRBV29-1 and TRBJ2-3; 11 positions agree with TRBD2. J gave up 5 bases and V 7 bases, and 8 bases lay outside the gene matches. CDR3 length: 14 amino acids. CDR1 is SQVTM and CDR2 is ANQGSEA in the germline V gene. The CDR3: CSALSGGAVDTQYF. In DNA, the CDR3 is TGCAGCGCCCTTAGCGGGGGGGCTGTAGATACGCAGTATTTT.

The chain has TRBV6-5 and TRBJ1-3; a weak D match, TRBD1 (5 bases). The CDR3 totals 15 residues. The ends were cut back, 6 bases at V and 0 bases at J, with 12 bases in the middle. Germline V gene data show CDR1 as MNHEY and CDR2 as SVGAGI. CDR3 loop: CASRGQTDSGNTIYF. The CDR3 nucleotides read TGTGCCAGCAGGGGCCAGACAGACTCTGGAAACACCATATATTTT.

This rearrangement joins TRBV6-5 to TRBJ1-5; no clear D. Germline CDR1 and CDR2: MNHEY and SVGAGI. The CDR3 spans 13 residues. Between the trimmed V and J ends, which lost 5 bases and 5 bases, there was a span of 10 bases. CDR3 amino acids: CASSPAGHQPQHF. The DNA for the CDR3 is TGTGCCAGCAGTCCAGCAGGTCATCAGCCCCAGCATTTT.

The rearrangement uses TRBV2 and TRBJ2-4; TRBD2 matches 8 bases. CDR3 size: 20 residues. V was clipped by 2 bases and J by 3 bases; unmatched bases: 18. CDR1 and CDR2 (germline): SNHLY, FYNNEI. The CDR3 is CASSEPRVVAGQMGKNIQYF. In DNA form, the CDR3 reads TGTGCCAGCAGTGAACCTAGGGTGGTAGCGGGGCAAATGGGCAAAAACATTCAGTACTTC.

J is TRBJ1-2 and V is TRBV18; D is perhaps TRBD1 (5 bases). The CDR3 covers 14 residues. Trimming stripped 2 bases from V and 4 bases from J, with 11 bases between. CDR1 and CDR2 (germline): KGHSH, LQKENI. The CDR3 here is CASSPSQGGYGYTF. CDR3 nucleotide sequence: TGTGCCAGCTCACCATCGCAGGGAGGCTATGGCTACACCTTC.

The chain links TRBV18 to TRBJ1-4; TRBD1 aligns across 8 bases. This CDR3 contains 20 residues. V lost 4 bases, J lost 0 bases, and 16 bases stayed unmatched. Germline CDR1 reads KGHSH; CDR2 reads LQKENI. The CDR3 DNA follows: TGTGCCAGCTCACAGACGAGACAGGGGCCAAGCCCTACAACTAATGAAAAACTGTTTTTT. This encodes CASSQTRQGPSPTTNEKLFF.

This rearrangement joins TRBV4-2 to TRBJ2-7; 9 bases align to TRBD1. V was clipped by 3 bases and J by 6 bases; unmatched bases: 12. The CDR3 spans 16 residues. CDR1 is LGHNA and CDR2 is YNFKEQ in the germline V gene. The CDR3, as DNA: TGTGCCAGCAGCCAGATAGGACAGGGGAGGTTCGTCGAGCAGTACTTC. Translation: CASSQIGQGRFVEQYF.

This clone was seen only a few times. The chain has TRBV29-1 and TRBJ2-1, with 7 bases fitting TRBD1. CDR3 length: 13 amino acids. In germline, CDR1 is SQVTM, CDR2 ANQGSEA. V lost 7 bases to trimming and J lost 1 base; unmatched junction nucleotides: 4. The CDR3 spells CSGQDRSYNEQFF. The CDR3 nucleotides are TGCAGCGGCCAGGACAGGTCCTACAATGAGCAGTTCTTC.